This entry describes one TCR beta chain. The sample has other DNA sequences that encode this CDR3 too. This entry belongs to a study of shared clonotypes between healthy human individuals. There are 16 residues in the CDR3. CDR1 is SGHRS, CDR2 YFSETQ, per germline. Trimming took 0 bases from V and 0 from J, leaving 10 bases between them. It was across several immunoSEQ plates that each subset's genomic DNA was evenly split. The assay was immunoSEQ multiplex PCR, and TCRdb's table has in-frame clones only and misses some. The sample holds some 1,100,000 clones, about 84% seen once. This chain joins TRBV5-1 and TRBJ1-3; no firm D call. Sequencing was performed on memory CD4+ T cells from PBMCs. Subset described: CD45RA-negative fraction. The receptor was derived from a man aged 18 to 29 in good health. Some clones in this sample may be carry-over from other donors' samples. The chain's CDR3 is CASSLAGSLSGNTIYF. CDR3 DNA sequence: TGCGCCAGCAGCTTGGCTGGCAGCCTCTCTGGAAACACCATATATTTT.